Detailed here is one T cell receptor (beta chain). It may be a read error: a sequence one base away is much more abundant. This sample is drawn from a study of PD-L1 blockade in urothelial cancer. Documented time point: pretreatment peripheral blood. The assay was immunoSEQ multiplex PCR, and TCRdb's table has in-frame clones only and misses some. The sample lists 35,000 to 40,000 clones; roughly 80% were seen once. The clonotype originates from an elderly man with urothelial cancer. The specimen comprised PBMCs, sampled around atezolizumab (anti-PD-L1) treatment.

The CDR3 reads CASSDTTRSSHNEQFF. DNA of the CDR3: TGTGCCAGCAGTGACACCACTAGGAGCTCCCACAATGAGCAGTTCTTC. The rearrangement joins TRBV6-4 to TRBJ2-1; TRBD2 is a possible D gene (5 bases). Germline lookup yields CDR1 MRHNA and CDR2 SNTAGT. The CDR3 sequence is 16 residues long.